This T cell receptor beta chain was documented in a study of blood T cell repertoires in COVID-19. At the level of the study: Some COVID-19 samples were acute and others convalescent; all came from the United States, Italy and Spain. PBMCs, B-cell-depleted T cells, or T cells provided the cDNA or gDNA that made up the material.

Followed over time, Seattle patients had been enrolled while infection was active. Authors' methods: Reference gene primer amplification gave nucleated cell count estimates. The table came from immunoSEQ multiplex PCR; TCRdb's copy has only in-frame clones and leaves some out. V and J calls and clone size are as listed in that table; D and trimming were resolved from the DNA. The sample consists of 250,000 to 400,000 clones, approximately 89% of them appearing once. This clone has more than one count but fewer than ten. Germline loops: CDR1 SEHNR, CDR2 FQNEAQ (reference sequence). V lost 1 base to trimming and J lost 3 bases, with 6 bases between them. This CDR3 has 13 amino acids.

The TCR sequence derives from a woman aged 25 to 39 with COVID-19, enrolled during active disease. The chain uses TRBV7-9 and TRBJ1-2; D gene unclear. The specimen was peripheral blood. The CDR3 loop reads CASSLGGDYGYTF. The CDR3 DNA reads TGTGCCAGCAGCTTAGGGGGAGACTATGGCTACACCTTC.